These T cell receptor beta chains were read from a single sample in a study of Graves' ophthalmopathy and Graves' hyperthyroidism. TCRdb reprocessed the multiplex PCR reads with MiXCR, giving one entry per CDR3 protein. The data contain about 1.2 million distinct CDR3 sequences, roughly 35% of them singletons. Sequenced material: peripheral blood or thyroid tissue (not recorded which). These receptors were collected from an adult man with Graves' hyperthyroidism. Each CDR3 is given with its conserved first and last residue. The D gene is left open where the match is weak. A clone size is listed for some rows: how often the clone was seen (once, few, many), or a class if it is expanded.

-	TRBV6-5	-	TRBJ1-4	TGTGCCAGCAGTGGGGACATGCGGGAAAAACTGTTTTTT	CASSGDMREKLFF
-	TRBV20-1	-	TRBJ1-2	TGCAGTGCTTTTCCTACAGGGCGGGCTGGCTATGGCTACACCTTC	CSAFPTGRAGYGYTF
many	TRBV15	-	TRBJ1-5	TGTGCCATCGGCTTGACAGACGGAGATCAGCCCCAGCATTTT	CAIGLTDGDQPQHF
many	TRBV7-3	-	TRBJ2-5	TGTGCCAGCAGCCCCCACCACAACGGAGAGACCCAGTACTTC	CASSPHHNGETQYF
-	TRBV10-3	TRBD1	TRBJ1-1	TGTGCCACCAGCCCGGGACAGGGTTTAAGGGCTTTCTTT	CATSPGQGLRAFF
-	TRBV10-2	-	TRBJ1-1	TGCGCCAGCAGTGAGGACGGCCCTACTCTTGTGATCTTT	CASSEDGPTLVIF
few	TRBV3-1	-	TRBJ2-7	TGTGCCAGCGGCCGGGCGGGGCAATACGAGCAGTACTTC	CASGRAGQYEQYF
-	TRBV10-3	-	TRBJ2-7	TGTGCCAGCAGTTACACAGGTATCCTCTACGAGCAGTACTTC	CASSYTGILYEQYF
-	TRBV9	TRBD2	TRBJ2-2	TGTGCCAGCAGCGTCCAATGGACTAGCGGGGGGTACGGGGAGCTGTTTTTT	CASSVQWTSGGYGELFF
few	TRBV5-1	-	TRBJ1-2	TGCGCCAGCAGCTTGGGGAGACAGCCAGCTAACTATGGCTACACCTTC	CASSLGRQPANYGYTF
many	TRBV2	-	TRBJ1-6	TGTGCCAGCAGTGCGGAGCAGGGCGCCTATAATTCACCCCTCCACTTT	CASSAEQGAYNSPLHF
many	TRBV29-1	TRBD2	TRBJ2-7	TGCAGCGTTGAAGATCTCGGTAGCGGGATTACCTACGAGCAGTACTTC	CSVEDLGSGITYEQYF
-	TRBV10-3	TRBD1	TRBJ2-1	TGTGCCATCAGAGACAGGGGCGCGGATACAGATACGCAGTTCTTC	CAIRDRGADTDTQFF
many	TRBV5-6	-	TRBJ1-1	TGTGCCAGCAGAAGGACCTTGAACACTGAAGCTTTCTTT	CASRRTLNTEAFF
many	TRBV20-1	-	TRBJ1-5	TGCAGTGCTAGCATCGTTTCCGGGGGCGGTCAGCCCCAGCATTTT	CSASIVSGGGQPQHF
many	TRBV9	-	TRBJ1-2	TGTGCCAGCAGCGTAGCTACAAGGGGACCCTATGGCTACACCTTC	CASSVATRGPYGYTF
few	TRBV6-6	TRBD1	TRBJ2-7	TGTGCCAGCAGGGACGGACAGGGGACGATAAACGAGCAGTACTTC	CASRDGQGTINEQYF
-	TRBV12-3/TRBV12-4	-	TRBJ2-7	TGTGCCAGCAGTGAGGGTGGGGTTTACGAGCAGTACTTC	CASSEGGVYEQYF
many	TRBV7-2	TRBD2	TRBJ2-5	TGTGCCACCCAGGCGGGGAGCGGGATTCAAGAGACCCAGTACTTC	CATQAGSGIQETQYF
many	TRBV4-1	TRBD1	TRBJ1-5	TGCGCCAGCAGCCAGGGGACAGAGTGGATTCAGCCCCAGCATTTT	CASSQGTEWIQPQHF
-	TRBV27	-	TRBJ2-7	TGTGCCAGCAGTTCTCACAACAACGAGCAGTACTTC	CASSSHNNEQYF
many	TRBV7-2	TRBD1	TRBJ2-7	TGTGCCAGCGCGGGCCGGGCTGGGGACAGGATGTACGAGCAGTACTTC	CASAGRAGDRMYEQYF
-	TRBV5-1	-	TRBJ2-7	TGCGCCAGCAGCTTTGATCCGGCCCCAAGCTGCTGGAAGGGGTGGTCCTACGAGCAGTACTTC	CASSFDPAPSCWKGWSYEQYF
-	TRBV25-1	-	TRBJ1-2	TGTGCACCAGAAGGTGGATATGGCTACACCTTC	CAPEGGYGYTF
-	TRBV29-1	-	TRBJ2-7	TGCAGTTTATTAGCGAGCGAGCAGTACTTC	CSLLASEQYF
many	TRBV7-2	-	TRBJ1-5	TGTGCCAGCAGCTTAACCGACAGACCAAATCAGCCCCAGCATTTT	CASSLTDRPNQPQHF
many	TRBV7-9	TRBD2	TRBJ2-7	TGTGCCAGCAGCTTAGGTTCAGGACTAGCGGACACATACGAGCAGTACTTC	CASSLGSGLADTYEQYF
-	TRBV7-2	-	TRBJ2-7	TGTGCCAGCAGCCTCTCTACTCCGTATTCCTACGAGCAGTACTTC	CASSLSTPYSYEQYF
-	TRBV7-9	-	TRBJ1-4	TGTGCCAGCAACGGAGCAACTAATGAAAAACTGTTTTTT	CASNGATNEKLFF
-	TRBV20-1	-	TRBJ2-7	TGCAGTGCTAAGGGGGGGGCAGGGGAGGTCATTTCCTACGAGCAGTACTTC	CSAKGGAGEVISYEQYF
-	TRBV7-2	TRBD2	TRBJ2-7	TGTGCCAGCAGCCCCGACGGACTAGCGGGAGACACCGGGGAGCTGTACTTC	CASSPDGLAGDTGELYF
-	TRBV7-2	TRBD2	TRBJ2-7	TGTGCCAGCAGCTATCTTAGCGGGAGGGGTGATCGGCAGCAGTACTTC	CASSYLSGRGDRQQYF
-	TRBV29-1	-	TRBJ1-2	TGCAGCTCCACGGGGGGCCTGGACTATGGCTACACCTTC	CSSTGGLDYGYTF
many	TRBV2	TRBD2	TRBJ2-7	TGTGCCAGCAGACACGAGACTAGCTTCGAGCAGTACTTC	CASRHETSFEQYF
many	TRBV9	TRBD1	TRBJ1-5	TGTGCCAGCAGCCCAGGGGGCGCGGGGCAGCCCCAGCATTTT	CASSPGGAGQPQHF
many	TRBV12-3/TRBV12-4	TRBD1	TRBJ2-7	TGTGCCAGCAGTAGGGACAGGGCAACCTACGAGCAGTACTTC	CASSRDRATYEQYF
-	TRBV4-3	-	TRBJ1-6	TGCGCCAGCAGACAGGGACGGGGGGATTCACCCCTCCACTTT	CASRQGRGDSPLHF
few	TRBV10-3	-	TRBJ1-4	TGTGCCATCAGTGAGTCGTCTAATTCGGGACGGATTAATGAAAAACTGTTTTTT	CAISESSNSGRINEKLFF
-	TRBV24-1	-	TRBJ2-2	TGTGCCACCAGTGATTGGGTTCCAGGGAATGTTCCCACCAGGGAGCTGTTTTTT	CATSDWVPGNVPTRELFF
-	TRBV12-3/TRBV12-4	-	TRBJ1-1	TGTGCCAGCAGCCCCGGATCCGGGGCGAACACTGAAGCTTTCTTT	CASSPGSGANTEAFF
-	TRBV7-8	-	TRBJ1-2	TGTGCCAGCAGCTTAGGATTGCAGCTGACTGGAAACACCTTC	CASSLGLQLTGNTF
many	TRBV7-8	TRBD1	TRBJ1-5	TGTGCCAGCAGCGTACGACAGGGTCGGGCATTGGATCAGCCCCAGCATTTT	CASSVRQGRALDQPQHF
many	TRBV7-3	-	TRBJ2-2	TGTGCCAGCAGCTACGGACTAAGCGACACCGGGGAGCTGTTTTTT	CASSYGLSDTGELFF
few	TRBV11-1	TRBD1	TRBJ2-7	TGTGCCAGCAGCTTGACAGGGCTCAGGATAAACGAGCAGTACTTC	CASSLTGLRINEQYF
many	TRBV7-9	-	TRBJ2-7	TGTGCCAGCAGCTTAGAAGGGACAAGGCAGTACTTC	CASSLEGTRQYF
few	TRBV11-2	-	TRBJ2-5	TGTGCCAGCACTCAGTGGGGGTTGGAGACCCAGTACTTC	CASTQWGLETQYF
many	TRBV20-1	-	TRBJ1-1	TGCAGTGCTACCGAAACCAACAAGAACACTGAAGCTTTCTTT	CSATETNKNTEAFF
-	TRBV7-9	-	TRBJ1-5	TGCGCCAGCAGCTCCCAAGCGGGGGGCCAAGAGACCCAGCATTTT	CASSSQAGGQETQHF
many	TRBV6-6	TRBD1	TRBJ1-5	TGTGCCAGCAATGACAGGGCGGTCCGAAATCAGCCCCAGCATTTT	CASNDRAVRNQPQHF
-	TRBV12-3/TRBV12-4	-	TRBJ2-7	TGTGCCAGCAGCTTCACCAGGCAGAGCTCCTACGAGCAGTACTTC	CASSFTRQSSYEQYF
few	TRBV5-1	-	TRBJ1-1	TGCGCCAGCGGCAGTGGGAACACTGAAGCTTTCTTT	CASGSGNTEAFF
many	TRBV4-1	-	TRBJ1-1	TGCGCCAGCAGCCAAGTGCTTGTGGGACAAGAAGCTTTCTTT	CASSQVLVGQEAFF
few	TRBV5-8	-	TRBJ1-1	TGTGCCAGCAGCTTGGGCCAGATTAGGGACACTGAAGCTTTCTTT	CASSLGQIRDTEAFF
many	TRBV9	-	TRBJ1-6	TGTGCCAGCAGGGGGGAAGCGTGGGATTCACCCCTCCACTTT	CASRGEAWDSPLHF
-	TRBV24-1	-	TRBJ2-5	TGTGCCACCAGTGATTTGACAGCAAAGACCCAGTACTTC	CATSDLTAKTQYF
once	TRBV12-3/TRBV12-4	-	TRBJ1-2	TGTGCCAGCAGTGGTCGACAGAACTATGGCTACACCTTC	CASSGRQNYGYTF
many	TRBV19	-	TRBJ1-1	TGTGCCAGTAGTCCACGGAGGGACACTGAAGCTTTCTTT	CASSPRRDTEAFF
once	TRBV15	-	TRBJ1-3	TGTGCCAGCAGCGGAGTCCCGGGACAAGGAAACACCATATATTTT	CASSGVPGQGNTIYF
-	TRBV9	-	TRBJ1-5	TGTGCCAGCAGCCAAGATTTCGGCAGGCCTCATCAGCCCCAGCATTTT	CASSQDFGRPHQPQHF